The 7 T cell receptor beta chains below were found in one sample sequenced in a study of T cell responses to AZD1222 COVID-19 vaccine. Some clones are missing from TCRdb's copy, which holds only in-frame ones; the method was immunoSEQ multiplex PCR. This sample carries around 89,000 clones, roughly 90% of them seen once, and the ten largest clones take about 20%. The sequences come from peripheral blood, collected on day 0 of AZD1222 vaccination. Every receptor here comes from an adult in good health.

V and J are TRBV7-2 and TRBJ1-1; D possibly corresponds to TRBD1 (5 bases). Looked up from germline, CDR1 is SGHTA and CDR2 is FQGNSA. CDR3 length equals 15 residues. V lost 3 bases to trimming and J lost 0 bases, with 11 bases between them. The CDR3 spells CASSLNGAVNTEAFF. DNA for the CDR3: TGTGCCAGCAGCTTGAATGGGGCGGTGAACACTGAAGCTTTCTTT.

CDR3 sequence: CASSSGQGIREQYF. CDR3 in DNA: TGTGCCAGCAGCTCGGGACAGGGGATTCGGGAGCAGTACTTC. V usage is TRBV11-1 and J usage is TRBJ2-7, with 10 bases matching TRBD1. J lost 7 bases, V lost 4 bases, and 7 bases had no gene match. Germline V gene sequence: CDR1 SGHAT, CDR2 FQDESV (reference sequence). This CDR3 spans 14 amino acids.

The chain links TRBV3-1 (or the pseudogene TRBV3-2) to TRBJ1-1; 8 bases map to TRBD1. This CDR3 comprises 15 residues. J was trimmed by 4 bases and V by 2 bases; bases with no gene match: 6. Germline V lookup: CDR1 LGHDT, CDR2 YNNKEL (reference sequence). The CDR3 loop is CASSQKTGVSTEAFF. The DNA of the CDR3 is TGTGCCAGCAGCCAAAAGACAGGGGTTTCCACTGAAGCTTTCTTT.

The chain joins TRBV27 to TRBJ2-3, with D possibly called TRBD1 or TRBD2 (5 bases each). Germline CDR1 is MNHEY and CDR2 is SMNVEV (reference sequence). Trimming removed 1 base from V and 2 bases from J, with 10 bases in between. The CDR3 has 15 residues. The CDR3: CASSLFEGPTDTQYF. The CDR3, as DNA: TGTGCCAGCAGTTTATTTGAGGGGCCCACAGATACGCAGTATTTT.

This sequence joins TRBV11-2 and TRBJ2-5; D is unclear. V lost 8 bases, J lost 2 bases, and 6 bases lay in between. The CDR3 length is 11 residues. Germline V gene data show CDR1 as SGHAT and CDR2 as FQNNGV. This chain's CDR3 is CASGVQETQYF. Written as DNA, the CDR3 is TGTGCCAGCGGGGTACAAGAGACCCAGTACTTC.

The chain joins TRBV3-1 (or the pseudogene TRBV3-2) to TRBJ1-5; D is possibly TRBD1 (6 bases). The V end lost 0 bases, the J end lost 9 bases, and 12 bases lay between the germline ends. This CDR3 region has 14 residues. The germline V gene encodes CDR1 LGHDT and CDR2 YNNKEL (reference sequence). The CDR3 region is CASSQEGGGRPQHF. CDR3 bases: TGTGCCAGCAGCCAAGAAGGAGGGGGGAGGCCCCAGCATTTT.

This clone is medium-sized (0.01 to 0.1%). The chain uses TRBV6-4 and TRBJ2-3; TRBD1 or TRBD2 may be the D gene (5 bases each). The CDR3 has 14 residues. Germline CDR1 MRHNA, CDR2 SNTAGT. Trimming took off 8 bases at V and 0 bases at J, with 12 bases between the two ends. This CDR3 is CASSRDGSTDTQYF. The CDR3 bases are TGTGCCAGCTCGAGGGACGGTAGCACAGATACGCAGTATTTT.